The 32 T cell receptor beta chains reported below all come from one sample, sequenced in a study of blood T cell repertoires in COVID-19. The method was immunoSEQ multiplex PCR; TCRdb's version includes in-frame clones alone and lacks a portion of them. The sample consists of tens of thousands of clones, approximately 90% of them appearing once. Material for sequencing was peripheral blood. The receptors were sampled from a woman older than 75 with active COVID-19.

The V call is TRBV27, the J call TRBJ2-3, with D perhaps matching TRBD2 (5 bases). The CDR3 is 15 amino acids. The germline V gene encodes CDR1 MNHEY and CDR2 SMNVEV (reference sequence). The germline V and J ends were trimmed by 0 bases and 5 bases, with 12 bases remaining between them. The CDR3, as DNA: TGTGCCAGCAGTTTATCGGTCGGGGAACGAGATACGCAGTATTTT. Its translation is CASSLSVGERDTQYF.

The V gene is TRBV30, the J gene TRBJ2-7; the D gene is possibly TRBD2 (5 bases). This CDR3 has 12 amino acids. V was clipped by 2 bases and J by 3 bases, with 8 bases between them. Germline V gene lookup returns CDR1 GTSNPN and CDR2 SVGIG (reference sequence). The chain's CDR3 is CAWSNSGYEQYF. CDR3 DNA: TGTGCCTGGAGTAACAGCGGCTACGAGCAGTACTTC.

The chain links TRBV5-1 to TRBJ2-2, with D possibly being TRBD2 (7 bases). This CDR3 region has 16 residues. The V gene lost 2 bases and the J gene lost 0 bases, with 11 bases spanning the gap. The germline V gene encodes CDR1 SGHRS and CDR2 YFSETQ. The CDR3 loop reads CASSFEGGANTGELFF. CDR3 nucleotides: TGCGCCAGCAGCTTCGAAGGGGGGGCGAACACCGGGGAGCTGTTTTTT.

The CDR3 DNA reads TGTGCCAGCAGCTCTAGGTTGGAGACCCAGTACTTC. Residues: CASSSRLETQYF. V and J are TRBV5-4 and TRBJ2-5; the D is unclear. From germline, CDR1 is SGHNT and CDR2 YYREEE (reference sequence). This CDR3 region has 12 residues. Trimming pared 3 bases from V and 5 bases from J, leaving 8 bases between.

This CDR3 is CASSQELDWEAFF. CDR3 in DNA: TGCGCCAGCAGCCAAGAATTAGATTGGGAAGCTTTCTTT. V and J are TRBV4-1 and TRBJ1-1; D gene ambiguous. CDR3 length equals 13 residues. The germline V gene has CDR1 MGHRA and CDR2 YSYEKL. Trimming left V 0 bases short and J 8 bases short, with 10 bases between.

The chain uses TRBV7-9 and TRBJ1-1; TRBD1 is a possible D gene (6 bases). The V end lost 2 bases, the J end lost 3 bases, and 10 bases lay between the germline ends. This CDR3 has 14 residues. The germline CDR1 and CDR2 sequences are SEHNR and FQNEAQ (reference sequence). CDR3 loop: CASSLSGADTEAFF. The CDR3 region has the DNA TGTGCCAGCAGCTTATCAGGGGCGGACACTGAAGCTTTCTTT.

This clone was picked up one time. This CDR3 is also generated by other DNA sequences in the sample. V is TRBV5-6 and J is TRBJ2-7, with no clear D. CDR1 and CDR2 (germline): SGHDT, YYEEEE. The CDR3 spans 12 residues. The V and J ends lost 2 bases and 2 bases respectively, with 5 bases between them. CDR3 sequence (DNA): TGTGCCAGCAGCTTAAGAGCCTACGAGCAGTACTTC. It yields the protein CASSLRAYEQYF.

The CDR3 here is CASSFGGTAGNTIYF. Written as DNA, the CDR3 is TGTGCCAGCAGTTTTGGAGGTACCGCTGGAAACACCATATATTTT. The chain is built from TRBV28 and TRBJ1-3, with D unresolved. This CDR3 contains 15 residues. The V and J ends lost 3 bases and 2 bases respectively, with 11 bases between them. Germline V gene sequence: CDR1 MDHEN, CDR2 SYDVKM.

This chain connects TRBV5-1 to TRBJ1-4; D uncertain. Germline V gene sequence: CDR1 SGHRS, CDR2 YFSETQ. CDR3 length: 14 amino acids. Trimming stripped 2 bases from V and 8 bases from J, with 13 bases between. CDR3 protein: CASSFGRVGEKLFF. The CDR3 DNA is TGCGCCAGCAGCTTTGGGAGGGTGGGCGAAAAACTGTTTTTT.

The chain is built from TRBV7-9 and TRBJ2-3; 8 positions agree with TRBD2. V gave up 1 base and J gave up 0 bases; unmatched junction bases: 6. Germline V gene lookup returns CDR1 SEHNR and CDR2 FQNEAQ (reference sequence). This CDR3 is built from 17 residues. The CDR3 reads CASSLGSASGSTDTQYF. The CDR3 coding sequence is TGTGCCAGCAGCTTAGGTTCTGCTAGCGGGAGCACAGATACGCAGTATTTT.

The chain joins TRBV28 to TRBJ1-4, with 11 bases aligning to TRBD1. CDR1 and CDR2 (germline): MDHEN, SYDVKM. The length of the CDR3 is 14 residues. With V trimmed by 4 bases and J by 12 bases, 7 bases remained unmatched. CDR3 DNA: TGTGCCAGCAGTTCCGGGACAGGGGGTAAAGAACTGTTTTTT. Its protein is CASSSGTGGKELFF.

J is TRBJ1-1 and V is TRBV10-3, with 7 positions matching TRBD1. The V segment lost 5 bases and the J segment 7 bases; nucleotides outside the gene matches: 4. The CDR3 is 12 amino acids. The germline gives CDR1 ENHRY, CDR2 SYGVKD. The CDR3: CAISTGAGEAFF. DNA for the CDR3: TGTGCCATCAGTACAGGGGCGGGTGAAGCTTTCTTT.

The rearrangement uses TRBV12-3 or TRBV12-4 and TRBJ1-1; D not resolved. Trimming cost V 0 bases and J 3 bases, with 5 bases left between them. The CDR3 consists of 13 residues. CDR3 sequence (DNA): TGTGCCAGCAGTTTAGCGCGGGACACTGAAGCTTTCTTT. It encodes CASSLARDTEAFF.

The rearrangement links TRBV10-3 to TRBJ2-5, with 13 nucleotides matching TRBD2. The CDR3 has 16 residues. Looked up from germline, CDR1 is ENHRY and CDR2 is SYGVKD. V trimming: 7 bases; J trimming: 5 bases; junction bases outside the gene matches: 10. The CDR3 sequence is CAIIARTSGSRETQYF. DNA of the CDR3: TGTGCCATCATAGCGAGGACTAGCGGGAGTCGGGAGACCCAGTACTTC.

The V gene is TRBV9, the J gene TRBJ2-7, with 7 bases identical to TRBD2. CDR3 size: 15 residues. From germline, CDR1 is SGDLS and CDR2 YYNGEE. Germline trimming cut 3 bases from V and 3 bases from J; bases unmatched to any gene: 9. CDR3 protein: CASSGEGHSFYEQYF. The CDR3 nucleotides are TGTGCCAGCAGCGGGGAGGGGCACAGTTTCTACGAGCAGTACTTC.

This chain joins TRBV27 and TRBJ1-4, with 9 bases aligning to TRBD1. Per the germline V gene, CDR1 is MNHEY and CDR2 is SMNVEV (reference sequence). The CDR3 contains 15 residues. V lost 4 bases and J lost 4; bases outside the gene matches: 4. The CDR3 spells CASSSPGQGNEKLFF. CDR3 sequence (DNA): TGTGCCAGCAGTTCCCCGGGACAGGGTAATGAAAAACTGTTTTTT.

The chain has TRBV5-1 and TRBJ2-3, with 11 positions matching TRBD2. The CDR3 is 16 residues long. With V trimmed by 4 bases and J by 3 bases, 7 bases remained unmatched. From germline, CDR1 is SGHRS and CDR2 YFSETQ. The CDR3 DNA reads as TGCGCCAGCAGCCAACTAGCGGGGGTAACGACAGATACGCAGTATTTT. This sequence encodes CASSQLAGVTTDTQYF.

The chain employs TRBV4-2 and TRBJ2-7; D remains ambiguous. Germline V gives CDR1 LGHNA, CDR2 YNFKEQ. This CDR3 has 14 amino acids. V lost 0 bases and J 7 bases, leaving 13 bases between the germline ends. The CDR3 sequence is CASSQDLVEEEQYF. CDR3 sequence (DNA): TGTGCCAGCAGCCAAGATTTGGTCGAAGAGGAGCAGTACTTC.

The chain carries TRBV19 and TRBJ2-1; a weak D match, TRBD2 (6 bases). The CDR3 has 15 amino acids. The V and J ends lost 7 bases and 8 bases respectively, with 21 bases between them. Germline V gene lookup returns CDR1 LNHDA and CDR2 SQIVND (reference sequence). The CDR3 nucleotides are TGTGCCAGTATGGGGTTAGAGGCGGGATTAGATGAGCAGTTCTTC. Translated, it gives CASMGLEAGLDEQFF.

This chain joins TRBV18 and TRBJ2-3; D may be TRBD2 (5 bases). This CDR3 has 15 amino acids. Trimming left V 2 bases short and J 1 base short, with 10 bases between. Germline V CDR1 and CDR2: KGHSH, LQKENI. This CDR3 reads CASSPTSEGTDTQYF. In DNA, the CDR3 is TGTGCCAGCTCACCAACCTCGGAGGGCACAGATACGCAGTATTTT.

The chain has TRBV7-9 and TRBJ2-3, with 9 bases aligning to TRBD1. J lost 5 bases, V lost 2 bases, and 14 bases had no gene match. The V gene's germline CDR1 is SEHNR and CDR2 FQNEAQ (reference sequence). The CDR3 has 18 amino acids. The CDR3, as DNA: TGTGCCAGCAGCTTACGAGCCAACCGGGACAGGGTACGAGATACGCAGTATTTT. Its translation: CASSLRANRDRVRDTQYF.

CDR3 loop: CASSEAPGQGNSPLHF. The CDR3 DNA is TGTGCCAGCAGTGAAGCCCCCGGACAGGGGAATTCACCCCTCCACTTT. The rearrangement links TRBV6-1 to TRBJ1-6; 9 positions match TRBD1. CDR3 size: 16 residues. The germline V gene has CDR1 MNHNS and CDR2 SASEGT. The V gene end was trimmed by 0 bases and the J gene end by 7 bases; junction bases not matched to a gene: 4.

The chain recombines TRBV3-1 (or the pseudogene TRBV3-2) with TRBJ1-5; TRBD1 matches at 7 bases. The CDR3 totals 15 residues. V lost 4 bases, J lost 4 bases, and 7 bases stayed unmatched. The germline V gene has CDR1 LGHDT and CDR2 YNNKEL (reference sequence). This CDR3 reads CASSRDRDRNQPQHF. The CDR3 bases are TGTGCCAGCAGCCGGGACCGGGACAGAAATCAGCCCCAGCATTTT.

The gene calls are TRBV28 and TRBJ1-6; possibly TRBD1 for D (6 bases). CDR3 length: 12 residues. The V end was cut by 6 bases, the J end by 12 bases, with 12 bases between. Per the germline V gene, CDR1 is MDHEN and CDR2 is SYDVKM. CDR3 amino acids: CASSLTGLPLHF. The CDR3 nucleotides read TGTGCCAGCAGCCTGACAGGTCTACCCCTCCACTTT.

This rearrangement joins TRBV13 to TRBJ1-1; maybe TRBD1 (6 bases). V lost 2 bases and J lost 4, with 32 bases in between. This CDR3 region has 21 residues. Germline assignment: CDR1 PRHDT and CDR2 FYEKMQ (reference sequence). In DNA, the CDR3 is TGTGCCAGCAGCTTAACGGCGCTACAGGGAGGGAGTTATAGAAAGGGCACTGAAGCTTTCTTT. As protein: CASSLTALQGGSYRKGTEAFF.

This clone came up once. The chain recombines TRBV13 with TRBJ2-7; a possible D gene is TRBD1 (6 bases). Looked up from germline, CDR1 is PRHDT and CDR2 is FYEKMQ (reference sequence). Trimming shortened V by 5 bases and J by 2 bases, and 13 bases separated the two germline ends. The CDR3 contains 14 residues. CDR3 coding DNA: TGTGCCAGCAGCGAAAGGACAGCCACCTACGAGCAGTACGTC. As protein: CASSERTATYEQYV.

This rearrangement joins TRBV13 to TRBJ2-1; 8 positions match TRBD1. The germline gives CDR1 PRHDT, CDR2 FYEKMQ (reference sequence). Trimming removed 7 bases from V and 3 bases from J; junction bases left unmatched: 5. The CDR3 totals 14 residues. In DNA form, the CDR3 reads TGTGCCAGCACCAGGACAGGGTTCTACAATGAGCAGTTCTTC. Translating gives CASTRTGFYNEQFF.

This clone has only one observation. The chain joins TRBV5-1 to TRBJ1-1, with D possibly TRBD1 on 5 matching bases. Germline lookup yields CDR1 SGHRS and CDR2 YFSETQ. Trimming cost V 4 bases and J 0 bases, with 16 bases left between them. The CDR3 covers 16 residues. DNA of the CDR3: TGCGCCAGCAGCCTGATATTGACAGCCATGAACACTGAAGCTTTCTTT. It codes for CASSLILTAMNTEAFF.

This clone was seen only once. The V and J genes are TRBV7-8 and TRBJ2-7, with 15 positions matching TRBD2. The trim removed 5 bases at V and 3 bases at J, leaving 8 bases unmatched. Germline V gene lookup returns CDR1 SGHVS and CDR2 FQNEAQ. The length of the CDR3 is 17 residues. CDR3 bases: TGTGCCAGCAGCCCCTGGACTAGCGGGAGGGAATTCTACGAGCAGTACTTC. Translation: CASSPWTSGREFYEQYF.

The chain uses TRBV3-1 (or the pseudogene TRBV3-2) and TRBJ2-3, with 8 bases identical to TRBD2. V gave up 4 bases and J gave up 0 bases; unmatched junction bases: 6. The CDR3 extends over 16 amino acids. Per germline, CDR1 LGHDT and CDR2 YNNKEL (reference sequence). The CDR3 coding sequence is TGTGCCAGCAGCCCATTAGCGGGAACCAGCACAGATACGCAGTATTTT. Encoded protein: CASSPLAGTSTDTQYF.

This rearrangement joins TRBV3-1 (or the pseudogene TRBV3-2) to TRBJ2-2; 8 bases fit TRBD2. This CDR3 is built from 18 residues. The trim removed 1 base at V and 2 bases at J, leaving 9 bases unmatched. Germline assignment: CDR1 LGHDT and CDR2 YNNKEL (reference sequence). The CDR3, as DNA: TGTGCCAGCAGCCAAGGAGGAGCGGGGGCCATAAACACCGGGGAGCTGTTTTTT. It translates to CASSQGGAGAINTGELFF.

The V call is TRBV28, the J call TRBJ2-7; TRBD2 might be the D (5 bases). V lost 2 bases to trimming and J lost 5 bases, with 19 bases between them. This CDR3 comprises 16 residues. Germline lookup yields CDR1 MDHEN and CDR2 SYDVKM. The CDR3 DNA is TGTGCCAGCAGTTTAACCTGGCGGGTCGATGGGGACGAGCAGTACTTC. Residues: CASSLTWRVDGDEQYF. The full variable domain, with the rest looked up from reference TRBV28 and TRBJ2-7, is DVKVTQSSRYLVKRTGEKVFLECVQDMDHENMFWYRQDPGLGLRLIYFSYDVKMKEKGDIPEGYSVSREKKERFSLILESASTNQTSMYLCASSLTWRVDGDEQYFGPGTRLTVT.